Described below is a single TCR beta chain sequence and its context. The sample belongs to a study of CD8 T cells in Susac syndrome. After extraction with the RNeasy kit, about 0.45 to 1 ug of the RNA was reverse transcribed using random hexamers. Across 54 Vbeta and 13 Jbeta, TCR beta CDR3 was amplified with immunoSEQ multiplex PCR. TCRdb re-called the immunoSEQ multiplex PCR reads with MiXCR, one entry per CDR3 protein. The repertoire includes some 190,000 distinct CDR3 sequences, approximately 94% of them detected once, and approximately 0.09% sits in the top ten. The CDR3 sequence is 11 residues long. The germline CDR1 and CDR2 sequences are MNHNY and SVGAGI (reference sequence). Trimming took off 2 bases at V and 9 bases at J, with 5 bases between the two ends.

This sequence joins TRBV6-6 and TRBJ2-1; a possible D gene is TRBD2 (5 bases). The source of this sequence is a human donor with multiple sclerosis. Input material: CD4+ T cells from PBMCs. The CDR3 loop reads CASSYEGEQFF. Written as DNA, the CDR3 is TGTGCCAGCAGTTACGAGGGTGAGCAGTTCTTC.